What follows are 22 T cell receptor beta chains derived from one specimen sequenced in a study of T-cell memory formation after mild COVID-19. TCRdb reanalysed the 5' RACE reads using MiXCR and keeps one entry per CDR3 protein. The sample shows a few hundred thousand distinct CDR3 sequences, roughly 20% of them seen only once. Material for sequencing was PBMCs or a T cell subset sorted from them (not recorded which). The receptors shown here come from an adult woman who had mild COVID-19 (a few samples of this study predate the infection). Cell type and time point are not known.

This chain links TRBV24-1 with TRBJ2-2; D unresolved. Trimming took off 6 bases at V and 5 bases at J, with 9 bases between the two ends. Per germline, CDR1 KGHDR and CDR2 SFDVKD. This CDR3 spans 13 amino acids. As DNA, the CDR3 is TGTGCCACCAGTACAACAGAAACCGGGGAGCTGTTTTTT. Its translation is CATSTTETGELFF.

The chain joins TRBV11-1 to TRBJ1-1; no clear D gene. V lost 0 bases to trimming and J lost 9 bases, with 11 bases between them. The CDR3 covers 13 residues. The germline gives CDR1 SGHAT, CDR2 FQDESV (reference sequence). The CDR3 DNA is TGTGCCAGCAGCTTAGCGGCGGGGTCCCAAGCTTTCTTT. Translated, it gives CASSLAAGSQAFF.

Comment on this clonotype: This could be a read error, since a much larger clone is one nucleotide away. The rearrangement joins TRBV7-9 to TRBJ2-2; 8 nucleotides align to TRBD1. V lost 8 bases to trimming and J lost 6 bases; unmatched junction nucleotides: 5. The CDR3 contains 13 residues. Germline values: CDR1 SEHNR, CDR2 FQNEAQ (reference sequence). The CDR3 here is CASLDRVAGELFF. DNA of the CDR3: TGTGCCAGCCTGGACAGGGTTGCCGGGGAGCTGTTTTTT. Supplemented by reference TRBV7-9 and TRBJ2-2, the full variable domain reads DTGVSQNPRHKITKRGQNVTFRCDPISEHNRLYWYRQTLGQGPEFLTYFQNEAQLEKSRLLSDRFSAERPKGSFSTLEIQRTEQGDSAMYLCASLDRVAGELFFGEGSRLTVL.

In DNA, the CDR3 is TGTGCCAGCAGCTTTTATGGTGGGACAGATACGCAGTATTTT. Translation: CASSFYGGTDTQYF. The V gene is TRBV7-2, the J gene TRBJ2-3; D gene ambiguous. The germline V gene encodes CDR1 SGHTA and CDR2 FQGNSA. The length of the CDR3 is 14 residues. V lost 3 bases, J lost 3 bases, and 10 bases lay in between.

This rearrangement joins TRBV3-1 to TRBJ1-5; no clear D gene. Trimming left V 4 bases short and J 3 bases short, with 10 bases between. This CDR3 comprises 14 residues. Looked up from germline, CDR1 is LGHDT and CDR2 is YNNKEL (reference sequence). The CDR3 reads CASSRQAYNQPQHF. In nucleotides, the CDR3 is TGTGCCAGCAGCCGTCAGGCTTACAATCAGCCCCAGCATTTT.

This clonotype came up a few times. The chain recombines TRBV11-1 with TRBJ2-7; 9 nucleotides agree with TRBD2. The CDR3 totals 14 residues. Per the germline V gene, CDR1 is SGHAT and CDR2 is FQDESV (reference sequence). The junction had 5 bases not matched to a gene; V was cut back by 6 bases and J by 2 bases. The CDR3 sequence is CASSLGLATYEQYF. For the CDR3, the DNA is TGTGCCAGCAGTCTAGGACTAGCGACCTACGAGCAGTACTTC.

The chain couples TRBV2 to TRBJ1-1, with D possibly TRBD1 on 5 matching bases. The V end was cut by 5 bases, the J end by 3 bases, with 13 bases between. CDR1 is SNHLY and CDR2 is FYNNEI in the germline V gene. The CDR3 is 14 residues long. The DNA of the CDR3 is TGTGCCAGCAGTACCGGGGCGGGGGACACTGAAGCTTTCTTT. This sequence encodes CASSTGAGDTEAFF.

This clonotype occurred many times. This rearrangement joins TRBV29-1 to TRBJ2-1; no firm D call. V dropped 3 bases and J dropped 7 bases, with 4 bases sitting between them. This CDR3 region has 10 residues. The germline V gene has CDR1 SQVTM and CDR2 ANQGSEA. The CDR3 DNA reads as TGCAGCGTTGATCCTAATGAGCAGTTCTTC. This gives the protein CSVDPNEQFF.

J is TRBJ2-7 and V is TRBV5-1, with a possible D match to TRBD2 (6 bases). Trimming left V 1 base short and J 6 bases short, with 17 bases between. The CDR3 is 15 residues long. Germline values: CDR1 SGHRS, CDR2 YFSETQ. The CDR3 coding sequence is TGCGCCAGCAGCTTGACGGCGGGGTCAATCGGCGAGCAGTACTTC. This translates into CASSLTAGSIGEQYF.

The V and J genes are TRBV3-1 and TRBJ2-7, with D hard to call. The CDR3 is 15 amino acids. V gave up 1 base and J gave up 3 bases, with 13 bases separating them. CDR1 is LGHDT, CDR2 YNNKEL, per germline (reference sequence). CDR3 in amino acids: CASSQGSSHYYEQYF. CDR3 sequence (DNA): TGTGCCAGCAGCCAAGGGAGTTCACACTACTACGAGCAGTACTTC.

The rearrangement links TRBV7-9 to TRBJ1-2; D gene uncertain. There are 12 residues in the CDR3. CDR1 and CDR2 (germline): SEHNR, FQNEAQ (reference sequence). V gave up 1 base and J gave up 6 bases, with 6 bases separating them. CDR3 nucleotides: TGTGCCAGCAGCTTAGTACTCAATGGCTACACCTTC. Amino acid sequence: CASSLVLNGYTF. Looking up the rest from reference TRBV7-9 and TRBJ1-2 gives the full variable domain: DTGVSQNPRHKITKRGQNVTFRCDPISEHNRLYWYRQTLGQGPEFLTYFQNEAQLEKSRLLSDRFSAERPKGSFSTLEIQRTEQGDSAMYLCASSLVLNGYTFGSGTRLTVV.

This chain uses TRBV15 with TRBJ2-7, with 7 bases lining up with TRBD1. Trimming at V came to 4 bases and at J to 7 bases, leaving 7 bases not matched to a gene. The CDR3 length is 13 residues. CDR1 LNHNV and CDR2 YYDKDF come from the germline V gene (reference sequence). Here the CDR3 reads CATSIGQAKEQYF. CDR3 DNA sequence: TGTGCCACCAGCATTGGACAGGCTAAGGAGCAGTACTTC.

The chain has TRBV20-1 and TRBJ1-2; a possible D gene is TRBD1 (5 bases). Germline V lookup: CDR1 DFQATT, CDR2 SNEGSKA (reference sequence). This CDR3 comprises 14 residues. Trimming cost V 5 bases and J 1 base, with 14 bases left between them. CDR3 protein: CSAPDSVFNYGYTF. CDR3 in DNA: TGCAGTGCTCCCGACAGTGTTTTTAACTATGGCTACACCTTC.

This clonotype was seen more than once but under ten times. V usage is TRBV7-2 and J usage is TRBJ2-1, with unresolved D. Deletions cut 4 bases from V and 0 bases from J, with 10 bases between. Germline-derived CDR1 and CDR2 are SGHTA and FQGNSA. The CDR3 is 15 amino acids. CDR3 residues: CASSSLGNSYNEQFF. The CDR3 DNA sequence: TGTGCCAGCAGCTCGCTAGGAAACTCCTACAATGAGCAGTTCTTC.

DNA of the CDR3: TGTGCCAGCAGCTTGACGGGACTAGCGGGGGCCCGGACAGATACGCAGTATTTT. It is translated as CASSLTGLAGARTDTQYF. The chain joins TRBV7-3 to TRBJ2-3; 14 bases are shared with TRBD2. In germline, CDR1 is SGHTA, CDR2 FQGTGA. The CDR3 consists of 18 residues. The V segment lost 3 bases and the J segment 3 bases; nucleotides outside the gene matches: 8.

The chain recombines TRBV6-2 or TRBV6-3 with TRBJ2-1; 11 nucleotides align to TRBD2. The J segment lost 8 bases and the V segment lost 6 bases, leaving 15 bases of the junction unmatched. The germline CDR1 and CDR2 sequences are MNHEY and SVGEGT. The CDR3 is made up of 17 amino acids. CDR3 protein: CASSQPPSGGPRYEQFF. The CDR3, as DNA: TGTGCCAGCAGCCAACCCCCTAGCGGGGGGCCGAGGTATGAGCAGTTCTTC.

This rearrangement joins TRBV29-1 to TRBJ1-2, with 7 bases matching TRBD1. Unmatched junction bases numbered 3, after V lost 6 bases and J lost 2 bases. Germline V gene sequence: CDR1 SQVTM, CDR2 ANQGSEA. The CDR3 has 12 residues. In nucleotides, the CDR3 is TGCAGCGTGCGGGGACAGAACTATGGCTACACCTTC. Translation gives CSVRGQNYGYTF.

This clonotype has ten or more counts. This chain joins TRBV2 and TRBJ2-1; 9 bases map to TRBD2. Germline loops: CDR1 SNHLY, CDR2 FYNNEI. The CDR3 covers 15 residues. J was trimmed by 7 bases and V by 6 bases; bases with no gene match: 10. CDR3 nucleotides: TGTGCCAGCAGGGTTAGCGGGGGTAGTTCGAATGAGCAGTTCTTC. The encoded protein is CASRVSGGSSNEQFF.

This clonotype was counted between two and nine times. The V gene is TRBV4-1, the J gene TRBJ2-2; a weak D match, TRBD2 (6 bases). The V end was cut by 3 bases, the J end by 11 bases, with 13 bases between. The CDR3 consists of 13 residues. Looked up from germline, CDR1 is MGHRA and CDR2 is YSYEKL. CDR3 sequence (DNA): TGCGCCAGCAGCCACGGGACCGCGGGAGAGCTGTTTTTT. Amino acid sequence: CASSHGTAGELFF.

This chain connects TRBV5-5 to TRBJ1-1; D unclear. CDR3 length: 16 amino acids. Trimming shortened V by 4 bases and J by 4 bases, and 20 bases separated the two germline ends. CDR1 and CDR2 (germline): SGHKS, YYEKEE (reference sequence). The CDR3 DNA sequence: TGTGCCAGCAGCACCCGGGCCGAAAGCCCCCCCACTGAAGCTTTCTTT. It translates to CASSTRAESPPTEAFF. Filled out from reference TRBV5-5 and TRBJ1-1, the complete variable domain reads DAGVTQSPTHLIKTRGQQVTLRCSPISGHKSVSWYQQVLGQGPQFIFQYYEKEERGRGNFPDRFSARQFPNYSSELNVNALLLGDSALYLCASSTRAESPPTEAFFGQGTRLTVV.

In this sample, this clonotype turned up a few times. The chain recombines TRBV4-1 with TRBJ1-1; perhaps TRBD1 as D (6 bases). The CDR3 contains 15 residues. Trimming took off 5 bases at V and 3 bases at J, with 16 bases between the two ends. Germline V gene lookup returns CDR1 MGHRA and CDR2 YSYEKL. The CDR3 DNA reads as TGCGCCAGCAGCGACCTACAGGGAGCTCACACTGAAGCTTTCTTT. Protein: CASSDLQGAHTEAFF.

This clonotype was seen a handful of times. The chain couples TRBV5-1 to TRBJ2-2, with D perhaps given as TRBD1 or TRBD2 (5 bases each). The V end was cut by 0 bases, the J end by 4 bases, with 10 bases between. CDR1 and CDR2 (germline): SGHRS, YFSETQ. The CDR3 spans 15 residues. Written as DNA, the CDR3 is TGCGCCAGCAGCTTGGCCTGGGGGAGCACCGGGGAGCTGTTTTTT. Amino acid sequence: CASSLAWGSTGELFF.